The 7 T cell receptor beta chains reported below all come from one sample, sequenced in a study of blood T cell repertoires in COVID-19. Using immunoSEQ multiplex PCR, the repertoire was profiled, and TCRdb retains in-frame clones only, with some absent. The sample records 95,000 to 120,000 clones, around 81% being singletons. Specimen: peripheral blood. The receptors shown here come from a woman in her seventies with acute or convalescent COVID-19.

The chain couples TRBV9 to TRBJ2-1; 9 bases agree with TRBD2. Germline V lookup: CDR1 SGDLS, CDR2 YYNGEE. The CDR3 sequence is 15 residues long. J lost 4 bases, V lost 3 bases, and 5 bases had no gene match. CDR3 protein: CASSGGRARYNEQFF. As DNA, the CDR3 is TGTGCCAGCAGCGGCGGGAGGGCCCGATACAATGAGCAGTTCTTC.

This clone was detected only a few times. The chain carries TRBV9 and TRBJ1-4; D is unclear. The V end lost 1 base, the J end lost 4 bases, and 11 bases lay between the germline ends. Germline lookup yields CDR1 SGDLS and CDR2 YYNGEE. The CDR3 contains 15 residues. The CDR3 DNA follows: TGTGCCAGCAGCGTAACCGGGAAAGTTAATGAAAAACTGTTTTTT. Protein sequence: CASSVTGKVNEKLFF.

This chain links TRBV21-1 with TRBJ1-2; TRBD1, the table's D call, lacks a check against the DNA. TRBV21-1 is tagged as a pseudogene. The CDR3 loop spans 16 amino acids. DNA of the CDR3: TGTGCCAGCAGCAAGACAGCCCGAAAAGCTACCTATGGCTACACCTTC. Its translation is CASSKTARKATYGYTF.

The chain is built from TRBV3-1 (or the pseudogene TRBV3-2) and TRBJ2-3; no definite D call. The CDR3 covers 15 residues. Deletions cut 0 bases from V and 6 bases from J, with 13 bases between. Germline CDR1 is LGHDT and CDR2 is YNNKEL (reference sequence). The CDR3 is CASSQDSPRSDTQYF. In DNA form, the CDR3 reads TGTGCCAGCAGCCAAGATAGTCCCAGGTCGGATACGCAGTATTTT.

The sample holds a few counts of this clone. The genes are TRBV2 and TRBJ1-2, with 10 nucleotides matching TRBD1. V gave up 6 bases and J gave up 4 bases; unmatched junction bases: 8. Germline CDR1 reads SNHLY; CDR2 reads FYNNEI. There are 15 residues in the CDR3. CDR3 residues: CASRPQTGGTYGYTF. CDR3 nucleotides: TGTGCCAGCAGACCTCAGACAGGGGGCACCTATGGCTACACCTTC.

This chain joins TRBV28 and TRBJ2-7; D is possibly TRBD1 (6 bases). Germline CDR1 is MDHEN and CDR2 is SYDVKM. The CDR3 has 13 residues. V was clipped by 8 bases and J by 6 bases, with 17 bases between them. CDR3 nucleotides: TGTGCCAGCTGGTCGGGACAAGGGTCCGAGCAGTACTTC. Protein product: CASWSGQGSEQYF.

The chain couples TRBV6-1 to TRBJ1-5, with 9 bases matching TRBD1. The germline CDR1 and CDR2 sequences are MNHNS and SASEGT. The CDR3 sequence is 15 residues long. The J segment lost 4 bases and the V segment lost 2 bases, leaving 3 bases of the junction unmatched. The CDR3 nucleotides read TGTGCCAGCAGTGAAACAGGGGGCGGGAATCAGCCCCAGCATTTT. It encodes CASSETGGGNQPQHF.